This T cell receptor (beta chain) was observed in a study of CD8+CD57+ T cells in acquired aplastic anemia. About the study: CD4+ and CD8+ cells, once sorted, gave DNA averaging about 3 ug. General study results and limits: Around 27 CD8+ CDR3 sequences occurred in both the patients and the controls.

The patients chosen for sequencing had shown expansion of CD8+CD57+ cells (detected by flow cytometry). A remark on this clonotype: Its antigen is not identified.

Using genomic DNA as the template, TCR beta VDJ and CDR3 profiling was carried out. MiXCR was run by TCRdb on the reads, yielding one entry per CDR3 protein. The profile shows around 250,000 distinct CDR3 sequences, approximately 82% of them singletons. Looked up from germline, CDR1 is SEHNR and CDR2 is FQNEAQ (reference sequence). This CDR3 region has 14 residues. J was trimmed by 8 bases and V by 3 bases; bases with no gene match: 5. The TCR originated in a human donor with aplastic anemia. The sample consisted of sorted CD4+, CD8+, or CD8+CD57+ T cells (not recorded which) from PBMCs. The chain employs TRBV7-9 and TRBJ1-5; 9 nucleotides match TRBD1. The CDR3 reads CASSLTGGGEPQHF. The CDR3 bases are TGTGCCAGCAGCTTGACAGGGGGTGGTGAGCCCCAGCATTTT.